The clone carrying this TCR beta chain was found a few times. Its target is not known. This sample stems from a study of cytomegalovirus exposure and HLA in healthy donors. General study results and limits: Later analysis suggested links between common viral pathogens and several top significant clusters. Most TCR sequences were seen very rarely across donors, but some public TCRs occurred in many. Three chains tied to CMV proved CMV antigen-specific in vitro.

The PCR was carried out with 60 Vbeta primers and 13 Jbeta primers. Profiled with immunoSEQ multiplex PCR; TCRdb holds only in-frame clones, not every one. The sample contains roughly 120,000 clones, 60% to 75% of which appear only once. V was shortened by 3 bases and J by 1 base, with 10 bases between the two germline ends. Germline CDR1 reads MNHEY; CDR2 reads SMNVEV (reference sequence). The CDR3 sequence is 14 residues long. V gene TRBV27 combines with J gene TRBJ2-7; D gene ambiguous. The origin of this receptor is a woman in her forties in good health and CMV-seropositive. Input material: PBMCs. The CDR3 region is CASSFTGSSYEQYF. CDR3 coding DNA: TGTGCCAGCAGTTTTACTGGTTCTTCCTACGAGCAGTACTTC.